Each of the 23 T cell receptor beta chains below was sequenced from the same sample in a study of blood T cell repertoires in COVID-19. Sequencing was performed with immunoSEQ multiplex PCR; in TCRdb, only in-frame clones are kept and a portion is missing. The data hold 200,000 to 250,000 clones, with about 88% observed a single time. The sample was peripheral blood. The source is a woman aged 55-69 years with acute or convalescent COVID-19.

The chain recombines TRBV28 with TRBJ1-2; 11 bases are a match to TRBD1. The trim removed 3 bases at V and 7 bases at J, leaving 4 bases unmatched. The CDR3 has 14 amino acids. CDR1 and CDR2 from the germline V gene are MDHEN and SYDVKM. CDR3: CASSFLGQGVGYTF. In DNA, the CDR3 is TGTGCCAGCAGTTTTCTGGGACAGGGGGTTGGCTACACCTTC.

The chain combines TRBV28 with TRBJ1-6; 9 nucleotides match TRBD1. This CDR3 has 18 residues. The V segment lost 3 bases and the J segment 9 bases; nucleotides outside the gene matches: 15. Germline loops: CDR1 MDHEN, CDR2 SYDVKM. CDR3 bases: TGTGCCAGCAGTTTCCTACCCTCGACAGGGGGAAGGGGTTCACCCCTCCACTTT. It translates to CASSFLPSTGGRGSPLHF.

The chain is built from TRBV4-2 and TRBJ2-2, with D perhaps TRBD2 (6 bases). The CDR3 spans 13 residues. The germline V gene has CDR1 LGHNA and CDR2 YNFKEQ. V was clipped by 1 base and J by 6 bases, with 6 bases between them. CDR3 residues: CASSQAGAGELFF. The CDR3 nucleotides are TGTGCCAGCAGCCAAGCGGGGGCCGGGGAGCTGTTTTTT.

V usage is TRBV5-1 and J usage is TRBJ2-7, with 9 positions matching TRBD1. This CDR3 region has 14 residues. J was trimmed by 6 bases and V by 0 bases; bases with no gene match: 4. CDR1 and CDR2 from the germline V gene are SGHRS and YFSETQ. The chain's CDR3 is CASSLVQGAGEQYF. CDR3 nucleotides: TGCGCCAGCAGCTTGGTACAGGGGGCAGGCGAGCAGTACTTC.

V and J are TRBV5-4 and TRBJ2-6; 9 positions agree with TRBD2. Per the germline V gene, CDR1 is SGHNT and CDR2 is YYREEE (reference sequence). This CDR3 is 18 amino acids long. V was clipped by 4 bases and J by 1 base; unmatched bases: 9. Written as DNA, the CDR3 is TGTGCCAGCAGCCCGACTAGCGGATCCCGGTCTGGGGCCAACGTCCTGACTTTC. This gives the protein CASSPTSGSRSGANVLTF.

The chain couples TRBV19 to TRBJ1-1; 9 bases are a match to TRBD1. The V gene end was trimmed by 1 base and the J gene end by 7 bases; junction bases not matched to a gene: 4. Germline CDR1 is LNHDA and CDR2 is SQIVND (reference sequence). The CDR3 is made up of 14 amino acids. CDR3: CASSIATGGSEAFF. CDR3 in DNA: TGTGCCAGTAGTATAGCCACAGGGGGCAGTGAAGCTTTCTTT.

The chain combines TRBV3-1 (or the pseudogene TRBV3-2) with TRBJ2-7, with D uncertain. The germline V and J ends were trimmed by 0 bases and 3 bases, with 12 bases remaining between them. CDR3 size: 15 residues. Per germline, CDR1 LGHDT and CDR2 YNNKEL (reference sequence). DNA of the CDR3: TGTGCCAGCAGCCAAGACATGAGGTCGGGCTACGAGCAGTACTTC. This sequence encodes CASSQDMRSGYEQYF.

The DNA for the CDR3 is TGTGCCAGCAGTTATATTTCAGATAGCAATCAGCCCCAGCATTTT. Residues: CASSYISDSNQPQHF. The V and J genes are TRBV6-6 and TRBJ1-5; D not certain. Per the germline V gene, CDR1 is MNHNY and CDR2 is SVGAGI (reference sequence). The V end lost 3 bases, the J end lost 0 bases, and 9 bases lay between the germline ends. The CDR3 runs to 15 residues.

This clone appeared a single time. This chain links TRBV5-1 with TRBJ2-2, with TRBD2 as a possible D gene (7 bases). The V gene's germline CDR1 is SGHRS and CDR2 YFSETQ. V shed 0 bases and J shed 6 bases, with 12 bases lying between them. The CDR3 spans 15 residues. The CDR3 sequence: CASSLVGGAAGELFF. DNA of the CDR3: TGCGCCAGCAGCTTGGTAGGGGGGGCCGCCGGGGAGCTGTTTTTT.

This clone showed up just a few times. The V and J genes are TRBV11-2 and TRBJ2-3; D unresolved. V lost 4 bases and J 0 bases, leaving 11 bases between the germline ends. Germline-derived CDR1 and CDR2 are SGHAT and FQNNGV. The CDR3 spans 15 residues. The chain's CDR3 is CASSSPRVSTDTQYF. As DNA, the CDR3 is TGTGCCAGCAGCTCGCCCCGGGTCAGCACAGATACGCAGTATTTT.

In this sample, this clone turned up once. The chain uses TRBV12-3 or TRBV12-4 and TRBJ1-1; no clear D. V was cut by 5 bases and J by 1 base, with 8 bases left in between. CDR3 length equals 13 residues. The CDR3 sequence: CASSENRNTEAFF. In DNA form, the CDR3 reads TGTGCCAGCAGTGAGAACCGGAACACTGAAGCTTTCTTT.

The chain recombines TRBV5-8 with TRBJ2-1; D may be TRBD1 (5 bases). Per the germline V gene, CDR1 is SGHTS and CDR2 is YDEGEE. The CDR3 is made up of 15 amino acids. Trimming removed 0 bases from V and 0 bases from J, with 7 bases in between. The CDR3 reads CASSLEGISYNEQFF. CDR3 sequence (DNA): TGTGCCAGCAGCTTGGAGGGGATCTCCTACAATGAGCAGTTCTTC.

This chain uses TRBV6-5 with TRBJ1-1; D may be TRBD1 (6 bases). The CDR3 is 15 residues long. Per the germline V gene, CDR1 is MNHEY and CDR2 is SVGAGI. Trimming left V 6 bases short and J 3 bases short, with 17 bases between. The DNA of the CDR3 is TGTGCCAGCAGGCCGGGACACACAACGGACACTGAAGCTTTCTTT. It codes for CASRPGHTTDTEAFF.

This clone has only one observation. The chain joins TRBV3-1 (or the pseudogene TRBV3-2) to TRBJ1-1; 7 positions match TRBD1. The germline V gene has CDR1 LGHDT and CDR2 YNNKEL (reference sequence). With V trimmed by 2 bases and J by 8 bases, 11 bases remained unmatched. The CDR3 is made up of 15 amino acids. The CDR3 loop is CASSQSLGQFLEAFF. The CDR3 nucleotides are TGTGCCAGCAGCCAATCTTTGGGACAGTTCCTAGAAGCTTTCTTT.

The V call is TRBV4-2, the J call TRBJ2-7; possibly TRBD2 for D (5 bases). Trimming pared 0 bases from V and 4 bases from J, leaving 16 bases between. CDR3 length: 16 amino acids. The germline V gene has CDR1 LGHNA and CDR2 YNFKEQ. The CDR3 reads CASSQDSGGIFYEQYF. In DNA form, the CDR3 reads TGTGCCAGCAGCCAAGACAGCGGCGGCATCTTTTACGAGCAGTACTTC.

This sequence joins TRBV29-1 and TRBJ1-2; TRBD1 aligns across 8 bases. This CDR3 is 15 amino acids long. The J segment lost 2 bases and the V segment lost 6 bases, leaving 11 bases of the junction unmatched. Germline assignment: CDR1 SQVTM and CDR2 ANQGSEA. The CDR3 DNA sequence: TGCAGCGTCGGAGTCCGGGACAGGAGGAACTATGGCTACACCTTC. It specifies CSVGVRDRRNYGYTF.

The rearrangement links TRBV19 to TRBJ1-1; D not certain. Germline V gene sequence: CDR1 LNHDA, CDR2 SQIVND (reference sequence). V lost 1 base and J lost 4, with 7 bases in between. This CDR3 comprises 13 residues. The CDR3: CASSIARGTEAFF. Here the CDR3 DNA reads TGTGCCAGTAGTATAGCACGGGGCACTGAAGCTTTCTTT.

The chain recombines TRBV18 with TRBJ2-7; 7 nucleotides align to TRBD1. J lost 2 bases, V lost 3 bases, and 4 bases had no gene match. This CDR3 spans 14 amino acids. From germline, CDR1 is KGHSH and CDR2 LQKENI. This chain's CDR3 is CASSPGQATYEQYF. The CDR3 region has the DNA TGTGCCAGCTCACCCGGACAGGCAACCTACGAGCAGTACTTC.

The V and J genes are TRBV2 and TRBJ1-2, with 10 bases fitting TRBD1. The CDR3 length is 15 residues. V was clipped by 5 bases and J by 4 bases; unmatched bases: 7. Germline assignment: CDR1 SNHLY and CDR2 FYNNEI. The CDR3 region has the DNA TGTGCCAGCAGTTCCCCGGACAGGGGGATCTATGGCTACACCTTC. This translates into CASSSPDRGIYGYTF.

This rearrangement joins TRBV6-4 to TRBJ1-2; 7 nucleotides line up with TRBD1. This CDR3 contains 12 residues. The junction had 4 bases not matched to a gene; V was cut back by 8 bases and J by 4 bases. CDR1 and CDR2 (germline): MRHNA, SNTAGT. In DNA form, the CDR3 reads TGTGCCAGCCGGGACAGTATCTATGGCTACACCTTC. This codes for CASRDSIYGYTF.

V is TRBV7-8 and J is TRBJ1-5, with 8 bases lining up with TRBD1. CDR1 SGHVS and CDR2 FQNEAQ come from the germline V gene. The CDR3 contains 17 residues. Trimming cost V 5 bases and J 1 base; bases outside gene matches: 10. The CDR3 loop is CASSRRDRIISNQPQHF. As DNA, the CDR3 is TGTGCCAGCAGCAGAAGGGACAGGATAATAAGCAATCAGCCCCAGCATTTT.

This clone was seen only once. The rearrangement uses TRBV18 and TRBJ1-3, with D possibly being TRBD1 (6 bases). V was pared by 2 bases and J by 0 bases, with 14 bases between. Per the germline V gene, CDR1 is KGHSH and CDR2 is LQKENI. This CDR3 has 17 amino acids. CDR3 sequence reads: CASSPGQGMSSGNTIYF. The CDR3 nucleotides are TGTGCCAGCTCACCAGGGCAGGGGATGAGCTCTGGAAACACCATATATTTT.

This chain connects TRBV6-6 to TRBJ1-2; 8 bases fit TRBD1. Germline lookup yields CDR1 MNHNY and CDR2 SVGAGI (reference sequence). CDR3 size: 15 residues. V lost 2 bases, J lost 8 bases, and 10 bases stayed unmatched. CDR3 nucleotides: TGTGCCAGCAGTTACGCCCCGGACAGGGCCAGGGGCTACACCTTC. It translates to CASSYAPDRARGYTF.